The rows below give T cell receptor beta chains drawn from one sample of a study of T cells after yellow fever vaccination. One entry per CDR3 protein, called by TCRdb with MiXCR from the 5' RACE reads. The table records 250,000 to 400,000 distinct CDR3 sequences, approximately 4% of them present only once. Sequencing was performed on PBMCs, taken 15 days after the yellow fever booster vaccination. The origin of the receptors is a man aged 18-30 years who received the YFV17D yellow fever vaccine. CDR3s include the opening cysteine and the closing phenylalanine or tryptophan.

cdr3_aa j_call v_call
CASSVDLNTGELFF TRBJ2-2 TRBV9
CASSLGSPGKAGEKLFF TRBJ1-4 TRBV13
CASSQLTGTSSDNEQFF TRBJ2-1 TRBV4-3
CASSQDWVYLFF TRBJ1-4 TRBV4-1
CASSRGTSGGQYF TRBJ2-7 TRBV12-3/TRBV12-4
CAISEKAGVETQYF TRBJ2-5 TRBV10-3
CASSLDQGSSTDTQYF TRBJ2-3 TRBV5-4
CASSDESQPQHF TRBJ1-5 TRBV2
CASSPTGGQSNQPQHF TRBJ1-5 TRBV7-8
CATSEGREMNTEAFF TRBJ1-1 TRBV15
CASSLQGFLSGELFF TRBJ2-2 TRBV7-6
CASSVTGGSEQFF TRBJ2-1 TRBV6-6
CASSYLANYGYTF TRBJ1-2 TRBV6-6
CASSFPGRDMNTEAFF TRBJ1-1 TRBV28
CASSRIRQGAAKNIQYF TRBJ2-4 TRBV4-1
CASSLVGGTFTDTQYF TRBJ2-3 TRBV7-9
CAWGGENGPSGEQFF TRBJ2-1 TRBV30
CATSRVRRLITEAFF TRBJ1-1 TRBV15
CASSLQGFGAGYTF TRBJ1-2 TRBV6-5
CASSPRVPYGYTF TRBJ1-2 TRBV6-2/TRBV6-3
CASSYQRGNTGELFF TRBJ2-2 TRBV7-3
CSVGLAEPYEQYF TRBJ2-7 TRBV29-1
CASSQVKGEKLFF TRBJ1-4 TRBV4-1
CASSLFRTGTGNTIYF TRBJ1-3 TRBV7-2
CASSLGTRVTGELFF TRBJ2-2 TRBV5-1
CSARVGTVRYEQYF TRBJ2-7 TRBV20-1
CATSRDLGHSPNQPQHF TRBJ1-5 TRBV15
CASSLTITDTQYF TRBJ2-3 TRBV7-3
CASSPEYNEQFF TRBJ2-1 TRBV7-2
CASTWTGSSYEQYF TRBJ2-7 TRBV5-5
CASSLHRWQYNEQFF TRBJ2-1 TRBV5-1
CASSSLTTALNYGYTF TRBJ1-2 TRBV5-6
CASSLNGAYSNQPQHF TRBJ1-5 TRBV7-2
CASCWGGNGYEQYF TRBJ2-7 TRBV3-1
CASTPWGDTQYF TRBJ2-3 TRBV21-1
CASSSGTGYTGELFF TRBJ2-2 TRBV7-2
CASSLGLGLAAGEQFF TRBJ2-1 TRBV5-6
CASQGQDPYEQYF TRBJ2-7 TRBV27
CASSSRLSSSPGAMNTEAFF TRBJ1-1 TRBV11-2
CASLGRNAWYEQYF TRBJ2-7 TRBV6-2/TRBV6-3
CASSLLPGYEQYF TRBJ2-7 TRBV28
CASSFEGNTGELFF TRBJ2-2 TRBV7-7
CASSPGQGWIEQYF TRBJ2-7 TRBV7-9
CASSLGPGHPAYSPLHF TRBJ1-6 TRBV5-6
CASSSSDSYSNQPQHF TRBJ1-5 TRBV7-9
CASSFGGIGELFF TRBJ2-2 TRBV12-3/TRBV12-4
CASSFGRGIAYYGYTF TRBJ1-2 TRBV5-1
CASSYGLAGVAEQFF TRBJ2-1 TRBV6-5
CASSSGGSGAQGYEQFF TRBJ2-1 TRBV7-9
CASSPGLHEQYF TRBJ2-7 TRBV3-1
CASSQTGGGYNEQFF TRBJ2-1 TRBV5-5
CAAGWSYNEQFF TRBJ2-1 TRBV27
CASSLDGTSSYEQYF TRBJ2-7 TRBV7-2
CASGLIPGVEAFF TRBJ1-1 TRBV12-5
CAISESPGLQNEQFF TRBJ2-1 TRBV10-3